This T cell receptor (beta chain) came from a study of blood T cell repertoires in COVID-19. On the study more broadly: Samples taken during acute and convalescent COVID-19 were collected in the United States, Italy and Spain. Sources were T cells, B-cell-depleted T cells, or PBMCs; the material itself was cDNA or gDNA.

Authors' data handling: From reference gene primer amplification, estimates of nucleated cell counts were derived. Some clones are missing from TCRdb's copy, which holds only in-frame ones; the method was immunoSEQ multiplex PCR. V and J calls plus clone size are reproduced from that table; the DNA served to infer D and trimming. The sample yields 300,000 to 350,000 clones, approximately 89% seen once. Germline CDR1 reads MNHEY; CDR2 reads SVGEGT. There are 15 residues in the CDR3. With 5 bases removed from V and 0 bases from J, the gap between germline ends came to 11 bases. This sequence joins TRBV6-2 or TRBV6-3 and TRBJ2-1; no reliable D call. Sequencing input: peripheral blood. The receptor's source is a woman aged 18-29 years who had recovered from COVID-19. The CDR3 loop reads CASSTPRSSYNEQFF. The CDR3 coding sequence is TGTGCCAGCAGTACCCCCCGGAGCTCCTACAATGAGCAGTTCTTC.